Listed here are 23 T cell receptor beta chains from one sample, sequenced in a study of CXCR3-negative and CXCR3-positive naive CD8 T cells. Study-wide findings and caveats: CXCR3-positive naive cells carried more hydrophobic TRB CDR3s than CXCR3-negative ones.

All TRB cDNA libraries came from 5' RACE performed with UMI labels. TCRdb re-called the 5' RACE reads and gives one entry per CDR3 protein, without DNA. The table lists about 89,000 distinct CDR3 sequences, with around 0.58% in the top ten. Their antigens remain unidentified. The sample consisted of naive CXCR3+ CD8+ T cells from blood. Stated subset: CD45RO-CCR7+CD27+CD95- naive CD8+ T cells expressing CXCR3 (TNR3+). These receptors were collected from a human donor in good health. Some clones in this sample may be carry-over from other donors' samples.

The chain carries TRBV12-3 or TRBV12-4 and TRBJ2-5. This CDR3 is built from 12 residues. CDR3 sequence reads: CASSQGKETQYF.

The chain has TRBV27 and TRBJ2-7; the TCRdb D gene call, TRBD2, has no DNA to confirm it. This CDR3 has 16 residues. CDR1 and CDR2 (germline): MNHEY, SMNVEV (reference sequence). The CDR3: CASSLAGTSVAYEQYF.

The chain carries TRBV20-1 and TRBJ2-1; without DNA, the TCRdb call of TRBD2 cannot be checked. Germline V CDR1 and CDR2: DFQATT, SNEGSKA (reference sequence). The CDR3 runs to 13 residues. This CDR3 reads CSAHRLAGGEQLF.

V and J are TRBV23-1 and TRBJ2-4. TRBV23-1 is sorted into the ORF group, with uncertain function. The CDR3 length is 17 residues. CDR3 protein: CASSQFPELWAKNIQYF.

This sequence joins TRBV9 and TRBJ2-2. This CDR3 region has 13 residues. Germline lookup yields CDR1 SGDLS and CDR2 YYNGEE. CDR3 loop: CASSVNYGGELFF.

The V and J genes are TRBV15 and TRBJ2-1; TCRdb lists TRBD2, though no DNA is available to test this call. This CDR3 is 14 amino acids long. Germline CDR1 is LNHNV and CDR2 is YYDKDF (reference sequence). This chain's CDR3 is CATSRDWGDNEQFF. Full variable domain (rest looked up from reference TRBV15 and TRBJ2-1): DAMVIQNPRYQVTQFGKPVTLSCSQTLNHNVMYWYQQKSSQAPKLLFHYYDKDFNNEADTPDNFQSRRPNTSFCFLDIRSPGLGDTAMYLCATSRDWGDNEQFFGPGTRLTVL.

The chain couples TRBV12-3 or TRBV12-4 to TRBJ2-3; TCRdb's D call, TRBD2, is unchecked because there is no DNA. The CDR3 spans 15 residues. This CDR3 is CASDAGGSSTDTQYF.

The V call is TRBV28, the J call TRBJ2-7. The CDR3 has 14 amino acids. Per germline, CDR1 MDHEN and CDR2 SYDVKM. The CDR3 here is CASSFSRGSYEQYF.

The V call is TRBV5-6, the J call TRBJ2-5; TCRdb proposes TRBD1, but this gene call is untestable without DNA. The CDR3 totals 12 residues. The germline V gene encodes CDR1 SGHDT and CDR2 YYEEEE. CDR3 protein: CASSPGPKTQYF.

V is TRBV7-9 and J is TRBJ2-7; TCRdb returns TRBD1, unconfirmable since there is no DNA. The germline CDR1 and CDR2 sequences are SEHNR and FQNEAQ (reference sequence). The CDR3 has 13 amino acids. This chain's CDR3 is CASSGGTAYEQYF.

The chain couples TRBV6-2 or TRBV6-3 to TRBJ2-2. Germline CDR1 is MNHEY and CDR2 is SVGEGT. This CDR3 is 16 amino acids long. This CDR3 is CASNRRFDGDTGELFF.

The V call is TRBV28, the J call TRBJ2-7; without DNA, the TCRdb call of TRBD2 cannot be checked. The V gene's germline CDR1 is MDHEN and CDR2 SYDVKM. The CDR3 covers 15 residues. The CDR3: CASSQSSGRAYEQYF.

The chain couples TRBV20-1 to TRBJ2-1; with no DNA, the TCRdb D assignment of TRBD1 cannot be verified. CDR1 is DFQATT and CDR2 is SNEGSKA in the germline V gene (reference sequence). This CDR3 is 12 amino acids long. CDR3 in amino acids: CSALNRGNEQFF.

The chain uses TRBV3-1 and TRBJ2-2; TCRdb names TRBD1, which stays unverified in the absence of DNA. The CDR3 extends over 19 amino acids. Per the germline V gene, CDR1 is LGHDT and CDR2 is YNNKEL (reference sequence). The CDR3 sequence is CASSPLFPEVGSHTGELFF.

This chain's CDR3 is CASSSGPGTGRIEQYF. The J gene is TRBJ2-7, the V gene TRBV6-5; the D call of TRBD1 rests on TCRdb alone, since no DNA is present to check it. The germline gives CDR1 MNHEY, CDR2 SVGAGI. CDR3 length equals 16 residues.

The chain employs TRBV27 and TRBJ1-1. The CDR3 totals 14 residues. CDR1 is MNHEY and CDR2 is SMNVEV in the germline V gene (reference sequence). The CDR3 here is CASHQGPGDTEAFF.

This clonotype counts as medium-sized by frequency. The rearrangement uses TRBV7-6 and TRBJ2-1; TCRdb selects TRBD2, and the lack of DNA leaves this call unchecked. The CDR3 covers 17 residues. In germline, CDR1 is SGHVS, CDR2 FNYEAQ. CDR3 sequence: CASSIGLAGVLGNEQFF.

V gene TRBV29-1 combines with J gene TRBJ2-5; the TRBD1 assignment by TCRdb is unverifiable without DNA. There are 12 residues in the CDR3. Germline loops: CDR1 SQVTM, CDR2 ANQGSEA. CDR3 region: CSVVTVQETQYF.

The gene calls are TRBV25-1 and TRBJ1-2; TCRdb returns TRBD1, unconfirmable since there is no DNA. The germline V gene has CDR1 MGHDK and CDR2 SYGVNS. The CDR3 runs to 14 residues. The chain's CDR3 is CASSDDRGAYGYTF.

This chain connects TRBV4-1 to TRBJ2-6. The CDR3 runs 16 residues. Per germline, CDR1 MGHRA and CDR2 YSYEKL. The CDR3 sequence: CASSQARNSGANVLTF.

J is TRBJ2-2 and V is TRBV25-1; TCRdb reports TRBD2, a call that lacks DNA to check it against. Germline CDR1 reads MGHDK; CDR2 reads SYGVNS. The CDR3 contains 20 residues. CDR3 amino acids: CASSEYFVLAGGKNTGELFF.

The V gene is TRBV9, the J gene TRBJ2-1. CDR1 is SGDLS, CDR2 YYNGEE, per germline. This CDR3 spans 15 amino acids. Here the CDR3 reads CASSASGASYNEQFF.

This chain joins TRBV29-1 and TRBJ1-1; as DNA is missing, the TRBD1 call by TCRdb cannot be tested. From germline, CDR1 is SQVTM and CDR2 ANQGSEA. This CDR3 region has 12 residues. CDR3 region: CSVSPWNTEAFF.